The 11 T cell receptor beta chains below were found in one sample sequenced in a study of blood T cell repertoires in COVID-19. Assay: immunoSEQ multiplex PCR; the TCRdb copy retains only in-frame clones and omits some. The profile covers 300,000 to 400,000 clones, with more than 85% appearing a single time and 3% taken by the ten largest. The sample was peripheral blood. Receptor source: a human donor in a cohort sampled during active COVID-19.

This clone was seen a few times. The rearrangement links TRBV7-6 to TRBJ2-5; D is ambiguous. CDR3 length: 16 amino acids. V was clipped by 1 base and J by 4 bases, with 16 bases between them. CDR1 is SGHVS, CDR2 FNYEAQ, per germline. The CDR3 DNA reads TGTGCCAGCAGCTTAGGAGTTGCGAGCTATTCAGAGACCCAGTACTTC. Its protein is CASSLGVASYSETQYF. The entire variable domain, with the rest obtained from reference TRBV7-6 and TRBJ2-5, is as follows: GAGVSQSPRYKVTKRGQDVALRCDPISGHVSLYWYRQALGQGPEFLTYFNYEAQQDKSGLPNDRFSAERPEGSISTLTIQRTEQRDSAMYRCASSLGVASYSETQYFGPGTRLLVL.

The chain has TRBV5-1 and TRBJ2-7; 7 bases match TRBD1. The V gene's germline CDR1 is SGHRS and CDR2 YFSETQ. The CDR3 runs 14 residues. V shed 0 bases, J shed 2 bases, and the junction held 2 bases outside the gene matches. CDR3 sequence: CASSLVTGAYEQYF. CDR3 DNA sequence: TGCGCCAGCAGCTTGGTTACAGGGGCCTACGAGCAGTACTTC.

The gene calls are TRBV18 and TRBJ1-1, with TRBD1 as a possible D gene (6 bases). Trimming stripped 5 bases from V and 4 bases from J, with 20 bases between. Germline-derived CDR1 and CDR2 are KGHSH and LQKENI. The CDR3 is 16 residues long. CDR3 in DNA: TGTGCCAGCTCAACGTCCGCAGGGGCATGGGGCACTGAAGCTTTCTTT. Translation gives CASSTSAGAWGTEAFF.

The chain joins TRBV7-9 to TRBJ1-5; D remains unclear. The V end lost 4 bases, the J end lost 4 bases, and 8 bases lay between the germline ends. CDR1 is SEHNR and CDR2 is FQNEAQ in the germline V gene (reference sequence). This CDR3 is built from 13 residues. CDR3 in DNA: TGTGCCAGCAGCTCCGAGGGTAATCAGCCCCAGCATTTT. This sequence encodes CASSSEGNQPQHF.

The chain combines TRBV2 with TRBJ2-4; D remains ambiguous. Germline values: CDR1 SNHLY, CDR2 FYNNEI. Trimming took off 4 bases at V and 4 bases at J, with 8 bases between the two ends. This CDR3 has 13 amino acids. The CDR3 here is CASSVTRKNIQYF. The CDR3 region has the DNA TGTGCCAGCAGTGTTACACGAAAAAACATTCAGTACTTC.

CDR3 protein: CASSQNTGELFF. The CDR3 DNA is TGTGCCAGTAGCCAGAACACCGGGGAGCTGTTTTTT. The chain recombines TRBV19 with TRBJ2-2, with D uncertain. V was pared by 6 bases and J by 1 base, with 3 bases between. CDR3 size: 12 residues. Germline-derived CDR1 and CDR2 are LNHDA and SQIVND (reference sequence).

The gene calls are TRBV19 and TRBJ2-7; a weak D match, TRBD1 (6 bases). CDR1 LNHDA and CDR2 SQIVND come from the germline V gene (reference sequence). V lost 9 bases and J lost 2, with 14 bases in between. CDR3 length: 13 residues. The CDR3 nucleotides are TGTGCCAGCAGGGGCGGAAGGGCCTACGAGCAGTACTTC. The encoded protein is CASRGGRAYEQYF.

This rearrangement joins TRBV28 to TRBJ2-2; 7 positions match TRBD1. This CDR3 comprises 14 residues. The germline CDR1 and CDR2 sequences are MDHEN and SYDVKM. The J segment lost 2 bases and the V segment lost 6 bases, leaving 3 bases of the junction unmatched. The CDR3 bases are TGTGCCAGCAGGGGACAGATCAACACCGGGGAGCTGTTTTTT. Translating it yields CASRGQINTGELFF.

The chain has TRBV19 and TRBJ1-1, with D uncertain. CDR1 and CDR2 from the germline V gene are LNHDA and SQIVND (reference sequence). The V end was cut by 7 bases, the J end by 4 bases, with 16 bases between. The CDR3 spans 14 residues. The CDR3 DNA is TGTGCCAGTACTAATGGAGAACGAAGCACTGAAGCTTTCTTT. It codes for CASTNGERSTEAFF.

This chain links TRBV6-2 or TRBV6-3 with TRBJ2-7, with 10 bases identical to TRBD2. The CDR3 has 21 residues. The V and J ends lost 5 bases and 4 bases, in that order; junction bases with no gene match: 26. CDR1 and CDR2 (germline): MNHEY, SVGEGT. CDR3 DNA sequence: TGTGCCAGCAGTACAAAAGCGGGGGGGCCTTCAAGCGAGATTAATTCATACGAGCAGTACTTC. Its protein product is CASSTKAGGPSSEINSYEQYF.

This clone was seen a handful of times. This chain uses TRBV5-5 with TRBJ2-3; no definite D call. The V end was cut by 3 bases, the J end by 2 bases, with 7 bases between. The CDR3 extends over 13 amino acids. CDR1 is SGHKS and CDR2 is YYEKEE in the germline V gene (reference sequence). The CDR3 DNA is TGTGCCAGCAGCTCGCTATACACAGATACGCAGTATTTT. This gives the protein CASSSLYTDTQYF.